These T cell receptor beta chains were read from a single sample in a study of cytomegalovirus exposure and HLA in healthy donors. TCRdb keeps only in-frame clones here, not all; method: immunoSEQ multiplex PCR. The data show approximately 220,000 clones, under 80% seen once. Sequencing used PBMCs. Receptors originate from a woman aged 25 to 45 in good health and CMV-seronegative. Each CDR3 is given with its conserved first and last residue. D genes are given only for firm matches.

>TRBV19|TRBJ2-7|TRBD1
CASTPGQSSYEQYF
>TRBV9|TRBJ1-1|.
CASSSKGVSEAFF
>TRBV27|TRBJ1-4|.
CASSRTPRATNEKLFF
>TRBV29-1|TRBJ2-4|.
CSVDAGGPSPYF
>TRBV27|TRBJ1-4|TRBD1
CASRKTGTVSEKLFF
>TRBV2|TRBJ2-3|.
CASSTSRLDTQYF
>TRBV2|TRBJ2-5|TRBD2
CASSERGREGRETQYF
>TRBV19|TRBJ2-3|TRBD2
CASSISSGSADTQYF
>TRBV9|TRBJ2-3|TRBD1
CASSVAAGGTSTDTQYF
>TRBV30|TRBJ2-5|TRBD1
CAWSVGQGVQTQYF
>TRBV19|TRBJ1-1|.
CASRVPRAGETEAFF